This is a list of T cell receptor beta chains from one sample in a study of shared clonotypes between healthy human individuals. Repertoires were generated with immunoSEQ multiplex PCR, while TCRdb's copy carries only in-frame clones and drops some. This table holds roughly 1,800,000 clones, about 95% found once. Sequencing was done on a sample of naive CD8+ T cells sorted from blood. These receptors all stem from a young man in good health. Both conserved end residues are part of each CDR3. Each record gives: D gene, clone size, V gene, J gene, CDR3 length, CDR3 DNA, CDR3 protein. D genes are given only for firm matches. Clone size is shown for a subset of rows, as once, few, many or a class of expanded clone.

d_gene: NA
abundance: NA
v_gene: TRBV7-9
j_gene: TRBJ2-7
len: 13
CDR3nt: TGTGCCAGCAGCTTTGATGCTACCTACGAGCAGTACTTC
CDR3aa: CASSFDATYEQYF

d_gene: NA
abundance: NA
v_gene: TRBV2
j_gene: TRBJ2-5
len: 14
CDR3nt: TGTGCCAGCATCACAGAGGGGTACCAAGAGACCCAGTACTTC
CDR3aa: CASITEGYQETQYF

d_gene: NA
abundance: NA
v_gene: TRBV7-9
j_gene: TRBJ2-2
len: 16
CDR3nt: TGTGCCAGCACCATTAAAGAGGGGGGAAACACCGGGGAGCTGTTTTTT
CDR3aa: CASTIKEGGNTGELFF

d_gene: NA
abundance: NA
v_gene: TRBV2
j_gene: TRBJ1-4
len: 14
CDR3nt: TGTGCCAGCAGCGCTACCGGGGTTTATGAAAAACTGTTTTTT
CDR3aa: CASSATGVYEKLFF

d_gene: NA
abundance: NA
v_gene: TRBV5-1
j_gene: TRBJ2-7
len: 16
CDR3nt: TGCGCCAGCAGCTTTGACCGTAGGTCATTAGAATACGAGCAGTACTTC
CDR3aa: CASSFDRRSLEYEQYF

d_gene: NA
abundance: NA
v_gene: TRBV9
j_gene: TRBJ2-3
len: 12
CDR3nt: TGTGCCAGCAGCGGCTGGGGGGATACGCAGTATTTT
CDR3aa: CASSGWGDTQYF

d_gene: TRBD2
abundance: NA
v_gene: TRBV2
j_gene: TRBJ2-7
len: 14
CDR3nt: TGTGCCAGCACCTGGGGGGGACTTACCTACGAGCAGTACTTC
CDR3aa: CASTWGGLTYEQYF

d_gene: TRBD1
abundance: once
v_gene: TRBV6-1
j_gene: TRBJ2-7
len: 13
CDR3nt: TGTGCCAGCAGCGAGGGGGCTACCTACGAGCAGTACTTC
CDR3aa: CASSEGATYEQYF

d_gene: NA
abundance: once
v_gene: TRBV27
j_gene: TRBJ1-5
len: 14
CDR3nt: TGTGCCAGCAGAGATTTACTCAGCAATCAGCCCCAGCATTTT
CDR3aa: CASRDLLSNQPQHF

d_gene: TRBD1
abundance: NA
v_gene: TRBV27
j_gene: TRBJ1-5
len: 15
CDR3nt: TGTGCCAGCAGTCTGGGACAGTATAGCAATCAGCCCCAGCATTTT
CDR3aa: CASSLGQYSNQPQHF

d_gene: NA
abundance: NA
v_gene: TRBV11-2
j_gene: TRBJ1-1
len: 13
CDR3nt: TGTGCCAGCAGCTTAACCGGTAACACTGAAGCTTTCTTT
CDR3aa: CASSLTGNTEAFF

d_gene: NA
abundance: NA
v_gene: TRBV19
j_gene: TRBJ2-2
len: 13
CDR3nt: TGTGCCAGTAGTACCGGACAACCCGGGGAGCTGTTTTTT
CDR3aa: CASSTGQPGELFF

d_gene: TRBD2
abundance: NA
v_gene: TRBV11-2
j_gene: TRBJ2-2
len: 17
CDR3nt: TGTGCCAGCAGCTTAGAGCCAAGCGGGGGGCACACCGGGGAGCTGTTTTTT
CDR3aa: CASSLEPSGGHTGELFF

d_gene: NA
abundance: NA
v_gene: TRBV4-3
j_gene: TRBJ2-7
len: 13
CDR3nt: TGCGCCAGCAGCCAAGAAGCAGGCTACGAGCAGTACTTC
CDR3aa: CASSQEAGYEQYF

d_gene: NA
abundance: NA
v_gene: TRBV11-2
j_gene: TRBJ2-2
len: 16
CDR3nt: TGTGCCAGCAGCTGGGGTAATTACCCTAACACCGGGGAGCTGTTTTTT
CDR3aa: CASSWGNYPNTGELFF

d_gene: TRBD1
abundance: NA
v_gene: TRBV28
j_gene: TRBJ2-2
len: 17
CDR3nt: TGTGCCAGCAGTTTACCCGGACAGGGGGCGCACACCGGGGAGCTGTTTTTT
CDR3aa: CASSLPGQGAHTGELFF

d_gene: NA
abundance: NA
v_gene: TRBV11-2
j_gene: TRBJ2-7
len: 14
CDR3nt: TGTGCCAGCAGCTACACTATCCTCGGCGACGAGCAGTACTTC
CDR3aa: CASSYTILGDEQYF

d_gene: TRBD2
abundance: NA
v_gene: TRBV11-2
j_gene: TRBJ2-1
len: 18
CDR3nt: TGTGCCAGCAGCTTACCCCCGGGCTCTAGCGGGAGAGGGAATGAGCAGTTCTTC
CDR3aa: CASSLPPGSSGRGNEQFF

d_gene: NA
abundance: NA
v_gene: TRBV19
j_gene: TRBJ2-7
len: 11
CDR3nt: TGTGCCCTGGATTACAACAGGGAGCAGTACTTC
CDR3aa: CALDYNREQYF

d_gene: NA
abundance: once
v_gene: TRBV6-9
j_gene: TRBJ2-1
len: 12
CDR3nt: TGTGCCAGCCGGGGCGGGGTTTTAGCGCAGTTCTTC
CDR3aa: CASRGGVLAQFF

d_gene: NA
abundance: NA
v_gene: TRBV2
j_gene: TRBJ1-4
len: 12
CDR3nt: TGTGCCAGCGGGAGAGGGGAAGGTATACTGTTTTTT
CDR3aa: CASGRGEGILFF

d_gene: NA
abundance: NA
v_gene: TRBV19
j_gene: TRBJ1-5
len: 12
CDR3nt: TGTGCCAGTAGTCCGGGGAATCAGCCCCAGCATTTT
CDR3aa: CASSPGNQPQHF

d_gene: NA
abundance: once
v_gene: TRBV6-4
j_gene: TRBJ2-2
len: 14
CDR3nt: TGTGCCAGCAGTGAAATCTGGGGTACCGGGGAGCTGTTTTTT
CDR3aa: CASSEIWGTGELFF

d_gene: NA
abundance: NA
v_gene: TRBV7-8
j_gene: TRBJ2-7
len: 12
CDR3nt: TGTGCCAGCAGCTCCCGAGGCGCCGAGCAGTACTTC
CDR3aa: CASSSRGAEQYF

d_gene: TRBD2
abundance: NA
v_gene: TRBV30
j_gene: TRBJ2-1
len: 13
CDR3nt: TGTGCTGCCGGGACTAGTCTCGTCGGTGAGCAGTTCTTC
CDR3aa: CAAGTSLVGEQFF

d_gene: NA
abundance: NA
v_gene: TRBV5-6
j_gene: TRBJ1-2
len: 12
CDR3nt: TGTGCCAGCAGCTTGGAAGGGTATGGCTACACCTTC
CDR3aa: CASSLEGYGYTF

d_gene: TRBD2
abundance: NA
v_gene: TRBV28
j_gene: TRBJ2-1
len: 14
CDR3nt: TGTGCCAGCAGTCCCGTGGGAGGGGACAATGAGCAGTTCTTC
CDR3aa: CASSPVGGDNEQFF

d_gene: NA
abundance: NA
v_gene: TRBV5-4
j_gene: TRBJ2-7
len: 14
CDR3nt: TGTGCCAGCAGCTGGATGGGGACCGCCCAAGAGCAGTACTTC
CDR3aa: CASSWMGTAQEQYF

d_gene: NA
abundance: once
v_gene: TRBV11-2
j_gene: TRBJ2-2
len: 15
CDR3nt: TGTGCCAGCAGCCCGAGGAGGGAAGGGTTCGGGGAGCTGTTTTTT
CDR3aa: CASSPRREGFGELFF

d_gene: TRBD1
abundance: once
v_gene: TRBV29-1
j_gene: TRBJ2-7
len: 13
CDR3nt: TGCAGCGTTGACATAGGGGGCGCGTACGAGCAGTACTTC
CDR3aa: CSVDIGGAYEQYF

d_gene: NA
abundance: NA
v_gene: TRBV6-6
j_gene: TRBJ2-1
len: 15
CDR3nt: TGTGCCAGCAGTCCCGGTTCAGGCGGATACAATGAGCAGTTCTTC
CDR3aa: CASSPGSGGYNEQFF

d_gene: TRBD2
abundance: NA
v_gene: TRBV2
j_gene: TRBJ2-7
len: 15
CDR3nt: TGTGCCAGCAGTGAGATAAGCGGGAACCCCTACGAGCAGTACTTC
CDR3aa: CASSEISGNPYEQYF

d_gene: TRBD1
abundance: NA
v_gene: TRBV29-1
j_gene: TRBJ1-3
len: 13
CDR3nt: TGCAGCGGAAGGACAGGGTCTGGAAACACCATATATTTT
CDR3aa: CSGRTGSGNTIYF